A selection of T cell receptor beta chains follows, all from one sample in a study of identical twins. One entry per CDR3 protein results from TCRdb running MiXCR on the 5' RACE reads. The sample records about 470,000 distinct CDR3 sequences, 24% being singletons. The same data also contributed to another study, on T cells expressing NK-cell markers.

Sequenced input: CD4+ T cells sorted from blood. These receptors came from a woman younger than 35 in good health. Each CDR3 is given with its conserved first and last residue. Each record gives: J gene, D gene, clone size, V gene, CDR3 protein, CDR3 DNA. The D gene is left open where the match is weak. Clone size is given for some rows only: seen once, a few or many times, or a class if the clone is expanded.

TRBJ2-7 | . | . | TRBV20-1 | CSARPGPIYEQYF | TGCAGTGCTAGACCGGGACCGATCTACGAGCAGTACTTC
TRBJ2-3 | . | . | TRBV7-2 | CASTPADTQYF | TGTGCCAGCACCCCCGCAGATACGCAGTATTTT
TRBJ1-3 | . | . | TRBV7-9 | CASSLTLRAGNTIYF | TGTGCCAGCAGCTTAACCCTGCGGGCTGGAAACACCATATATTTT
TRBJ1-1 | . | . | TRBV2 | CASPGHQNTEAFF | TGTGCCAGCCCCGGGCACCAGAACACTGAAGCTTTCTTT
TRBJ2-3 | . | . | TRBV7-6 | CASCLVGGLITDTQYF | TGTGCCAGCTGCTTAGTTGGAGGTCTGATCACAGATACGCAGTATTTT
TRBJ2-7 | TRBD2 | . | TRBV7-8 | CASGVSGLAVYEQYF | TGTGCCAGCGGTGTCTCAGGACTAGCGGTTTACGAGCAGTACTTC
TRBJ2-1 | TRBD2 | . | TRBV7-9 | CASSLARLAGGGHEQFF | TGTGCCAGCAGCTTAGCCCGACTAGCGGGAGGTGGGCATGAGCAGTTCTTC
TRBJ2-2 | TRBD1 | few | TRBV3-1 | CASSSPPGQGHTGELFF | TGTGCCAGCAGTTCTCCTCCGGGACAGGGCCACACCGGGGAGCTGTTTTTT
TRBJ2-1 | TRBD1 | many | TRBV20-1 | CSAQDRAIYNEQFF | TGCAGTGCTCAAGACAGGGCCATCTACAATGAGCAGTTCTTC
TRBJ1-1 | TRBD1 | . | TRBV20-1 | CSASKGAEGEAFF | TGCAGTGCTAGTAAGGGGGCCGAGGGTGAAGCTTTCTTT
TRBJ2-7 | . | . | TRBV20-1 | CSARDLGEGVGEQYF | TGCAGTGCTAGAGATTTGGGTGAGGGTGTGGGGGAGCAGTACTTC
TRBJ2-7 | TRBD1 | . | TRBV20-1 | CSATGGRYEQYF | TGCAGTGCAACAGGGGGACGCTACGAGCAGTACTTC
TRBJ2-2 | TRBD1 | . | TRBV7-9 | CASSRQGAGELFF | TGTGCCAGCAGCCGACAGGGCGCCGGGGAGCTGTTTTTT
TRBJ1-5 | . | . | TRBV19 | CASSISGLTNQPQHF | TGTGCCAGTAGTATATCCGGACTCACGAATCAGCCCCAGCATTTT
TRBJ2-7 | TRBD2 | once | TRBV18 | CASSLSLSGGGDSYEQYF | TGTGCCAGCTCCCTATCCCTGAGCGGGGGGGGAGACTCCTACGAGCAGTACTTC
TRBJ2-7 | . | few | TRBV7-9 | CASSRSAGLKHYEQYF | TGTGCCAGCAGCCGATCCGCAGGACTCAAACACTACGAGCAGTACTTC
TRBJ2-1 | . | . | TRBV15 | CATSSSNRGALKYNEQFF | TGTGCCACCAGCAGCTCTAATCGAGGAGCGTTGAAATACAATGAGCAGTTCTTC
TRBJ2-2 | TRBD1 | . | TRBV18 | CASSLGTATGELFF | TGTGCCAGCTCATTGGGGACAGCCACCGGGGAGCTGTTTTTT
TRBJ1-6 | . | few | TRBV7-2 | CASRPQGSPLHF | TGTGCCAGCAGGCCGCAGGGTTCACCCCTCCACTTT
TRBJ2-3 | . | few | TRBV7-2 | CASSSRGTIRGTQYF | TGTGCCAGCAGCTCCCGGGGGACAATTAGGGGTACGCAGTATTTT
TRBJ1-1 | . | few | TRBV14 | CASSQTRVEAFF | TGTGCCAGCAGCCAAACCAGGGTTGAAGCTTTCTTT
TRBJ2-5 | . | . | TRBV2 | CASRILGETQYF | TGTGCCAGCCGTATCCTAGGGGAGACCCAGTACTTC
TRBJ2-2 | . | many | TRBV12-3/TRBV12-4 | CASSFQLNTGELFF | TGTGCCAGCAGTTTCCAGTTGAACACCGGGGAGCTGTTTTTT
TRBJ1-2 | TRBD1 | few | TRBV7-9 | CASSSNRGHYGYTF | TGTGCCAGCAGTTCGAACAGGGGACACTATGGCTACACCTTC
TRBJ1-1 | TRBD1 | . | TRBV2 | CASSEGGYRGRTEAFF | TGTGCCAGCAGTGAAGGGGGCTACAGGGGGCGCACTGAAGCTTTCTTT
TRBJ2-1 | TRBD2 | few | TRBV4-3 | CASSQEGAGGHNEQFF | TGCGCCAGCAGCCAAGAAGGGGCGGGAGGACACAATGAGCAGTTCTTC
TRBJ1-5 | TRBD1 | few | TRBV20-1 | CSARYGQGNQPQHF | TGCAGTGCTAGATATGGACAGGGCAATCAGCCCCAGCATTTT
TRBJ2-7 | TRBD1 | . | TRBV7-9 | CASSLEPGQGFYEQYF | TGTGCCAGCAGCTTAGAGCCGGGACAGGGGTTCTACGAGCAGTACTTC
TRBJ2-1 | TRBD1 | . | TRBV20-1 | CSARRQGAQDEQFF | TGCAGTGCGCGCCGACAGGGGGCGCAGGATGAGCAGTTCTTC
TRBJ2-3 | TRBD2 | . | TRBV5-1 | CASSWGLADLTDTQYF | TGCGCCAGCAGCTGGGGACTAGCGGACCTCACAGATACGCAGTATTTT
TRBJ2-1 | . | many | TRBV5-1 | CASSLDGSSYNEQFF | TGTGCCAGCAGTCTGGACGGTAGCTCCTACAATGAGCAGTTCTTC
TRBJ2-7 | TRBD2 | . | TRBV29-1 | CSGSSGRALNEQYF | TGCAGCGGTTCTAGCGGGAGGGCCCTGAACGAGCAGTACTTC
TRBJ2-3 | . | few | TRBV10-3 | CAIGRGPTDTQYF | TGTGCCATCGGGCGGGGGCCCACAGATACGCAGTATTTT
TRBJ2-3 | . | . | TRBV20-1 | CSALGPGLTDTQYF | TGCAGTGCTCTTGGACCGGGCCTCACAGATACGCAGTATTTT
TRBJ2-1 | TRBD2 | few | TRBV20-1 | CSARRTSGGDEQFF | TGCAGTGCTAGACGGACTAGCGGGGGCGATGAGCAGTTCTTC
TRBJ2-6 | TRBD1 | . | TRBV4-3 | CASSRSITTGAGANVLTF | TGCGCCAGCAGCCGATCAATAACGACAGGGGCTGGGGCCAACGTCCTGACTTTC
TRBJ2-2 | . | few | TRBV7-2 | CASRLTQGTGELFF | TGTGCCAGCAGACTAACCCAGGGGACCGGGGAGCTGTTTTTT
TRBJ2-2 | . | . | TRBV4-2 | CASSQGSGNTGELFF | TGTGCCAGCAGCCAAGGAAGCGGCAACACCGGGGAGCTGTTTTTT
TRBJ2-3 | TRBD2 | few | TRBV7-2 | CASSFPTSGFSDTQYF | TGTGCCAGCAGCTTCCCGACTAGCGGGTTTTCAGATACGCAGTATTTT
TRBJ2-3 | TRBD2 | few | TRBV10-3 | CAISPFSGIGDTQYF | TGTGCCATCAGCCCCTTTAGCGGGATAGGGGATACGCAGTATTTT
TRBJ2-3 | . | . | TRBV7-9 | CASSLGVLSDTQYF | TGTGCCAGCAGCTTGGGAGTACTCTCCGATACGCAGTATTTT
TRBJ2-2 | . | . | TRBV10-3 | CAISLGGELFF | TGTGCCATCAGCTTGGGCGGGGAGCTGTTTTTT
TRBJ1-5 | . | once | TRBV9 | CASSPRGREPQHF | TGTGCCAGCAGCCCCCGCGGGAGGGAGCCCCAGCATTTT
TRBJ2-3 | . | . | TRBV20-1 | CSARVAVSTDTQYF | TGCAGTGCTAGAGTCGCGGTTAGCACAGATACGCAGTATTTT
TRBJ2-7 | . | . | TRBV5-6 | CATTQSGPASYEQYF | TGTGCCACCACCCAAAGCGGGCCGGCCTCCTACGAGCAGTACTTC
TRBJ2-5 | TRBD1 | many | TRBV29-1 | CSGNRGQETQYF | TGCAGCGGAAACAGGGGCCAAGAGACCCAGTACTTC